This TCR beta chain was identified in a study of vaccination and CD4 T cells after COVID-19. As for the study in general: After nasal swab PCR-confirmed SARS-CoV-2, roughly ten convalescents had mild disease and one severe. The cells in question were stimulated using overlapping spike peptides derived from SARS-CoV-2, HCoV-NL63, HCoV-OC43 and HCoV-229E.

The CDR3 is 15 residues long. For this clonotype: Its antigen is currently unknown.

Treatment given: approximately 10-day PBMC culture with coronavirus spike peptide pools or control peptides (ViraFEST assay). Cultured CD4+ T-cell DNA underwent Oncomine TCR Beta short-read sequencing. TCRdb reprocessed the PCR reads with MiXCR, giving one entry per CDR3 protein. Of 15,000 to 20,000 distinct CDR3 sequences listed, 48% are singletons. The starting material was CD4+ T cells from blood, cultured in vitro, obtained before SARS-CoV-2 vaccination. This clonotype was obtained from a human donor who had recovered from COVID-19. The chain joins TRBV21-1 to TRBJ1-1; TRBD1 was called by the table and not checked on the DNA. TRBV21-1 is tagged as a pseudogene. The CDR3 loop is CASSARTGAHTEAFF. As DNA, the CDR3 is TGTGCCAGCAGCGCCCGGACAGGGGCTCACACTGAAGCTTTCTTT.